A single sample gave rise to the 11 T cell receptor beta chains below, sequenced in a study of shared clonotypes between healthy human individuals. Produced via immunoSEQ multiplex PCR; TCRdb's table is partial and in-frame only. The sample lists over 400,000 clones; approximately 78% were seen once. The sequenced sample consisted of PBMCs. All receptors come from a middle-aged woman in good health. Some clones in this sample may be carry-over from other donors' samples.

Only a few counts were recorded for this clone. The V gene is TRBV30, the J gene TRBJ1-2; unclear D gene. V was clipped by 5 bases and J by 2 bases, with 3 bases between them. Germline V gene sequence: CDR1 GTSNPN, CDR2 SVGIG (reference sequence). The CDR3 loop spans 10 amino acids. CDR3 sequence reads: CAWENYGYTF. CDR3 nucleotide sequence: TGTGCCTGGGAAAACTATGGCTACACCTTC.

The chain combines TRBV28 with TRBJ1-1, with a possible D match to TRBD1 (6 bases). Between the trimmed V and J ends, which lost 5 bases and 1 base, there was a span of 14 bases. The CDR3 extends over 15 amino acids. Germline values: CDR1 MDHEN, CDR2 SYDVKM. Here the CDR3 reads CASSPGGAWNTEAFF. Written as DNA, the CDR3 is TGTGCCAGCAGTCCCGGGGGCGCTTGGAACACTGAAGCTTTCTTT.

Only one count was recorded for this clone. The rearrangement joins TRBV10-3 to TRBJ2-5; D might be TRBD1 (6 bases). The germline V and J ends were trimmed by 4 bases and 5 bases, with 11 bases remaining between them. The CDR3 is made up of 13 amino acids. Per germline, CDR1 ENHRY and CDR2 SYGVKD. As DNA, the CDR3 is TGTGCCATCAGTGTGGCAGGGGTGGAGACCCAGTACTTC. Protein sequence: CAISVAGVETQYF.

The chain joins TRBV28 to TRBJ2-7, with a tentative D call TRBD1 (6 bases). V was shortened by 7 bases and J by 4 bases, with 20 bases between the two germline ends. The CDR3 is made up of 15 amino acids. Germline assignment: CDR1 MDHEN and CDR2 SYDVKM. The CDR3 protein is CASTPQGLAGYEQYF. The CDR3 nucleotides are TGTGCCAGCACCCCACAGGGTCTCGCTGGGTACGAGCAGTACTTC. Based on the CDR3 plus reference TRBV28 and TRBJ2-7, the full variable domain is DVKVTQSSRYLVKRTGEKVFLECVQDMDHENMFWYRQDPGLGLRLIYFSYDVKMKEKGDIPEGYSVSREKKERFSLILESASTNQTSMYLCASTPQGLAGYEQYFGPGTRLTVT.

To note about this clone: This is likely an artifact of a read error, given a far larger clone one base away. In DNA, the CDR3 is TGTGCCAGCAGCCGAGGGACAGGGATTACGAGCACTGAAGCTTTCTTT. It specifies CASSRGTGITSTEAFF. The chain combines TRBV7-6 with TRBJ1-1; 9 nucleotides line up with TRBD1. Trimming cost V 5 bases and J 4 bases; bases outside gene matches: 11. The germline CDR1 and CDR2 sequences are SGHVS and FNYEAQ. The CDR3 is made up of 16 amino acids. Full variable domain (rest looked up from reference TRBV7-6 and TRBJ1-1): GAGVSQSPRYKVTKRGQDVALRCDPISGHVSLYWYRQALGQGPEFLTYFNYEAQQDKSGLPNDRFSAERPEGSISTLTIQRTEQRDSAMYRCASSRGTGITSTEAFFGQGTRLTVV.

The chain joins TRBV28 to TRBJ2-1, with 7 positions matching TRBD2. The CDR3 is made up of 16 amino acids. The V segment lost 3 bases and the J segment 2 bases; nucleotides outside the gene matches: 7. Germline V gene data show CDR1 as MDHEN and CDR2 as SYDVKM. This CDR3 reads CASSLAGGGAYNEQFF. CDR3 bases: TGTGCCAGCAGTTTGGCGGGCGGGGGAGCCTACAATGAGCAGTTCTTC.

Comments on this clone: Since a much larger clone is just one base distant, this may be a read error. Other nucleotide sequences in the sample specify the same CDR3. This chain connects TRBV30 to TRBJ2-7; a weak D match, TRBD1 (6 bases). Germline assignment: CDR1 GTSNPN and CDR2 SVGIG (reference sequence). CDR3 length: 13 residues. This CDR3 is CAWSRDTPYEQYF. The CDR3 bases are TGTGCCTGGAGCCGGGACACCCCCTACGAACAGTACTTC.

V and J are TRBV5-1 and TRBJ2-2; 7 bases map to TRBD2. Trimming took 9 bases from V and 0 from J; bases not matched to a gene: 5. The CDR3 is made up of 14 amino acids. CDR1 and CDR2 (germline): SGHRS, YFSETQ. CDR3 sequence: CATQGGANTGELFF. CDR3 nucleotides: TGCGCCACTCAGGGAGGGGCGAACACCGGGGAGCTGTTTTTT.

This clone was seen at least ten times. The V and J genes are TRBV2 and TRBJ2-1; tentative D call: TRBD1 (5 bases). The V end was cut by 2 bases, the J end by 4 bases, with 15 bases between. This CDR3 has 16 amino acids. CDR1 is SNHLY, CDR2 FYNNEI, per germline. The chain's CDR3 is CASSEWGLSLYNEQFF. In DNA form, the CDR3 reads TGTGCCAGCAGTGAATGGGGCCTTTCCCTTTACAATGAGCAGTTCTTC.

Only a few counts were recorded for this clone. The rearrangement joins TRBV2 to TRBJ2-2; a possible D gene is TRBD1 (5 bases). The length of the CDR3 is 14 residues. Germline CDR1 SNHLY, CDR2 FYNNEI. Trimming cost V 7 bases and J 1 base, with 10 bases left between them. This CDR3 is CASKDNWNTGELFF. CDR3 DNA sequence: TGTGCCAGCAAGGACAACTGGAACACCGGGGAGCTGTTTTTT.

The genes are TRBV6-1 and TRBJ2-7, with D maybe TRBD1 (6 bases). Between the trimmed V and J ends, which lost 3 bases and 0 bases, there was a span of 12 bases. Germline V lookup: CDR1 MNHNS, CDR2 SASEGT. The CDR3 is 15 residues long. CDR3 protein: CASSDQTGSSYEQYF. The CDR3 DNA follows: TGTGCCAGCAGTGATCAGACAGGCTCCTCCTACGAGCAGTACTTC.